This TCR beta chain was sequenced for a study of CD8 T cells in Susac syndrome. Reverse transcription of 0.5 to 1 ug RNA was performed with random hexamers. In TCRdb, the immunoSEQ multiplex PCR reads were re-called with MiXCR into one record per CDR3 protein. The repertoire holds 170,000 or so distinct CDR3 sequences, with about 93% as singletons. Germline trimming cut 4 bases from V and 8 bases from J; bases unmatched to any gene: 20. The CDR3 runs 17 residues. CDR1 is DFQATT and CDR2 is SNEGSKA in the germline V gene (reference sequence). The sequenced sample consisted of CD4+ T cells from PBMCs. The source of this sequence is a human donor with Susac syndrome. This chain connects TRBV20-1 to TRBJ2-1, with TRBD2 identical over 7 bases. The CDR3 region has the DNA TGCAGTGCTAACACCCTGGGCCGGGGGAGGGCCATGGATGAGCAGTTCTTC. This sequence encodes CSANTLGRGRAMDEQFF.